Only a few counts were recorded for the clone carrying this T cell receptor beta chain. The antigen is undetermined. The germline CDR1 and CDR2 sequences are MNHNY and SVGAGI (reference sequence). CDR3 size: 15 residues. V trimming: 7 bases; J trimming: 6 bases; junction bases outside the gene matches: 10. The sample comes from a study of T cell repertoires in cytomegalovirus infection. For the study at large: Used in the study were CMV epitopes, some recently identified and HLA-C-restricted, others well-studied and HLA-B-restricted. Carrying CMV and the relevant HLA type showed in public TCR beta signatures.

TCRdb analysed the reads with MiXCR anew, one entry per CDR3 protein. Of hundreds of thousands of distinct CDR3 sequences listed, 33% are singletons. The sequence came from a human donor in good health (CMV status not recorded). Some clones in this sample may be carry-over from other donors' samples. V is TRBV6-6 and J is TRBJ2-2, with 8 bases that match TRBD2. This sample comprised cultured PBMCs, obtained from culture after CMV antigen stimulation. In DNA, the CDR3 is TGTGCCAGCAACCCCTGGACTAGCTTTTCCGGGGAGCTGTTTTTT. Translating it yields CASNPWTSFSGELFF.